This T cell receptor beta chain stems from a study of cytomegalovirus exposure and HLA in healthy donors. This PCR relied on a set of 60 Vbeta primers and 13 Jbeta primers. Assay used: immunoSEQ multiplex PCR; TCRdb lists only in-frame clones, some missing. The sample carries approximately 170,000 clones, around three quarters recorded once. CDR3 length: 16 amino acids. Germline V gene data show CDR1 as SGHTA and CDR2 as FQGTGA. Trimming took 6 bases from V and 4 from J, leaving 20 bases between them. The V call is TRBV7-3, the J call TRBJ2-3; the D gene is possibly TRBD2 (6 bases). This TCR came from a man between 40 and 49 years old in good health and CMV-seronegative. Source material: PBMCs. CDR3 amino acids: CASSSQLARHADTQYF. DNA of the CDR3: TGTGCCAGCAGTAGCCAGCTAGCGAGACACGCAGATACGCAGTATTTT. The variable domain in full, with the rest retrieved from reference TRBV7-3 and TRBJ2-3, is GAGVSQTPSNKVTEKGKYVELRCDPISGHTALYWYRQSLGQGPEFLIYFQGTGAADDSGLPNDRFFAVRPEGSVSTLKIQRTERGDSAVYLCASSSQLARHADTQYFGPGTRLTVL.